This T cell receptor (beta chain) was documented in a study of identical twins. TCRdb independently ran MiXCR on the 5' RACE reads; one entry per CDR3 protein. Here the sample spans 250,000 or so distinct CDR3 sequences, roughly an eighth being singletons. This clonotype was picked up a small number of times. Germline V gives CDR1 MNHEY, CDR2 SMNVEV (reference sequence). This CDR3 has 13 residues. Trimming shortened V by 1 base and J by 8 bases, and 6 bases separated the two germline ends. Separately, the same data were catalogued under a study of yellow fever vaccine responses in identical twins.

The clonotype comes from a woman under 30 in good health. V gene TRBV27 combines with J gene TRBJ1-6; D not certain. Sequencing was performed on memory (CD45RO+) T cells sorted from blood. The CDR3 reads CASSLFSYSPLHF. CDR3 DNA sequence: TGTGCCAGCAGTTTATTTAGCTATTCACCCCTCCACTTT.